The 32 T cell receptor beta chains below come from one sample, sequenced in a study of T cell repertoires in ileal Crohn's disease. Profiling relied on immunoSEQ multiplex PCR, and the TCRdb table lists in-frame clones only, not all of them. The sample carries about 59,000 clones, about 89% recorded once. The time point: neoterminal ileum biopsy at postoperative endoscopy, about 6 months after surgery. Sequencing input: ileal tissue. These receptors originate from an adult with Crohn's disease.

This chain connects TRBV6-5 to TRBJ1-1; D is uncertain. Germline CDR1 MNHEY, CDR2 SVGAGI. V was cut by 5 bases and J by 4 bases, with 8 bases left in between. CDR3 size: 12 residues. The CDR3 DNA is TGTGCCAGCAGTCACCGGGGCACTGAAGCTTTCTTT. It translates to CASSHRGTEAFF.

The chain joins TRBV15 to TRBJ2-7, with a tentative D call TRBD2 (5 bases). The CDR3 consists of 13 residues. Germline V gene data show CDR1 as LNHNV and CDR2 as YYDKDF (reference sequence). V dropped 0 bases and J dropped 6 bases, with 9 bases sitting between them. The CDR3 DNA reads as TGTGCCACCAGCAGAGATCGGGGAGCCGAGCAGTACGTC. Its translation is CATSRDRGAEQYV.

This clone was observed a few times. The CDR3 loop is CATRQDENTEAFF. In DNA, the CDR3 is TGTGCCACCCGACAGGACGAGAACACTGAAGCTTTCTTT. The J gene is TRBJ1-1, the V gene TRBV10-3; possible D gene TRBD1, 6 bases. The V end was cut by 10 bases, the J end by 1 base, with 13 bases between. Germline V gene lookup returns CDR1 ENHRY and CDR2 SYGVKD. The CDR3 runs to 13 residues.

This rearrangement joins TRBV29-1 to TRBJ2-4, with 7 bases fitting TRBD1. V was clipped by 7 bases and J by 5 bases; unmatched bases: 2. From germline, CDR1 is SQVTM and CDR2 ANQGSEA. The CDR3 consists of 11 residues. As DNA, the CDR3 is TGCAGCGGACAGGGTGAAAACATTCAGTACTTC. Translation gives CSGQGENIQYF.

This chain uses TRBV29-1 with TRBJ1-1, with D tentatively TRBD1 (5 bases). Per germline, CDR1 SQVTM and CDR2 ANQGSEA. V lost 4 bases and J 10 bases, leaving 19 bases between the germline ends. CDR3 length: 13 residues. CDR3 nucleotides: TGCAGCGTTGGAGACCCAGGGAATTTTGGAGCTTTCTTT. Its protein is CSVGDPGNFGAFF.

This clone turned up a few times. V and J are TRBV14 and TRBJ2-3, with D perhaps matching TRBD2 (6 bases). This CDR3 comprises 13 residues. Germline CDR1 and CDR2: SGHDN and FVKESK. V lost 1 base and J 4 bases, leaving 6 bases between the germline ends. CDR3 coding DNA: TGTGCCAGCAGCCAAGCGGGAGCAGATACGCAGTATTTT. Translating it yields CASSQAGADTQYF. Based on the CDR3 plus reference TRBV14 and TRBJ2-3, the full variable domain is EAGVTQFPSHSVIEKGQTVTLRCDPISGHDNLYWYRRVMGKEIKFLLHFVKESKQDESGMPNNRFLAERTGGTYSTLKVQPAELEDSGVYFCASSQAGADTQYFGPGTRLTVL.

This clone has only one observation. This rearrangement joins TRBV30 to TRBJ2-3; 8 bases agree with TRBD1. J lost 7 bases, V lost 4 bases, and 7 bases had no gene match. The CDR3 has 13 amino acids. Per the germline V gene, CDR1 is GTSNPN and CDR2 is SVGIG (reference sequence). The CDR3 here is CAWTRGLGNTQYF. CDR3 bases: TGTGCCTGGACCAGGGGGCTCGGAAATACGCAGTATTTT.

The chain couples TRBV18 to TRBJ2-7, with D hard to call. V dropped 3 bases and J dropped 6 bases, with 9 bases sitting between them. The CDR3 has 12 residues. Germline V gene data show CDR1 as KGHSH and CDR2 as LQKENI. CDR3 region: CASSPGLGEQYF. The DNA for the CDR3 is TGTGCCAGCTCACCCGGGTTGGGCGAGCAGTACTTC.

V is TRBV27 and J is TRBJ1-2, with TRBD1 as a possible D gene (6 bases). CDR1 and CDR2 from the germline V gene are MNHEY and SMNVEV (reference sequence). V lost 6 bases, J lost 8 bases, and 16 bases lay in between. The length of the CDR3 is 13 residues. The CDR3 nucleotides are TGTGCCAGCAGAATACAGGGTTCTAGGGGCTACACCTTC. This gives the protein CASRIQGSRGYTF.

V gene TRBV4-1 combines with J gene TRBJ1-1; perhaps TRBD1 as D (6 bases). The CDR3 extends over 15 amino acids. In germline, CDR1 is MGHRA, CDR2 YSYEKL. Trimming removed 1 base at V and 0 bases at J, with 9 bases between. CDR3 sequence (DNA): TGCGCCAGCAGCCAAGGGACAGCCATGAACACTGAAGCTTTCTTT. It translates to CASSQGTAMNTEAFF.

The chain is built from TRBV5-1 and TRBJ1-1; a possible D gene is TRBD1 (6 bases). CDR3 length: 15 residues. Germline-derived CDR1 and CDR2 are SGHRS and YFSETQ. V lost 1 base, J lost 3 bases, and 13 bases lay in between. The CDR3 DNA follows: TGCGCCAGCAGCTTGACCCCAGGGGTGGACACTGAAGCTTTCTTT. It codes for CASSLTPGVDTEAFF. Full variable domain (remainder filled in from reference TRBV5-1 and TRBJ1-1): KAGVTQTPRYLIKTRGQQVTLSCSPISGHRSVSWYQQTPGQGLQFLFEYFSETQRNKGNFPGRFSGRQFSNSRSEMNVSTLELGDSALYLCASSLTPGVDTEAFFGQGTRLTVV.

This clone has just one count. The chain recombines TRBV7-6 with TRBJ2-3; the D is unclear. Deletions cut 8 bases from V and 0 bases from J, with 9 bases between. This CDR3 has 13 amino acids. From germline, CDR1 is SGHVS and CDR2 FNYEAQ. The chain's CDR3 is CASRVTSTDTQYF. CDR3 DNA: TGTGCCAGCCGAGTCACTAGCACAGATACGCAGTATTTT.

The V call is TRBV11-2, the J call TRBJ2-7, with D possibly TRBD2 on 5 matching bases. Germline CDR1 SGHAT, CDR2 FQNNGV. The V and J ends lost 1 base and 3 bases respectively, with 16 bases between them. The CDR3 spans 16 residues. CDR3 DNA sequence: TGTGCCAGCAGCTTAGGTCGGGGTGGGCCACACTACGAGCAGTACTTC. Protein sequence: CASSLGRGGPHYEQYF.

The J gene is TRBJ2-3, the V gene TRBV7-2; D possibly corresponds to TRBD1 (6 bases). The CDR3 totals 14 residues. V lost 2 bases and J 6 bases, leaving 12 bases between the germline ends. Per germline, CDR1 SGHTA and CDR2 FQGNSA. DNA of the CDR3: TGTGCCAGCAGCTTACAGGGGAATAGGGATACGCAGTATTTT. It encodes CASSLQGNRDTQYF.

The chain combines TRBV7-8 with TRBJ1-1, with TRBD1 matching 7 bases. The CDR3 loop spans 14 amino acids. The V and J ends lost 5 bases and 8 bases, in that order; junction bases with no gene match: 11. Germline V gene lookup returns CDR1 SGHVS and CDR2 FQNEAQ. As DNA, the CDR3 is TGTGCCAGCAGCCCCCAGGCCGGGACAGCCGAAGCTTTCTTT. It encodes CASSPQAGTAEAFF. The whole variable domain, filled in from reference TRBV7-8 and TRBJ1-1, reads GAGVSQSPRYKVAKRGQDVALRCDPISGHVSLFWYQQALGQGPEFLTYFQNEAQLDKSGLPSDRFFAERPEGSVSTLKIQRTQQEDSAVYLCASSPQAGTAEAFFGQGTRLTVV.

This sequence joins TRBV5-1 and TRBJ2-7; possible D gene TRBD1, 5 bases. Trimming cost V 4 bases and J 3 bases, with 17 bases left between them. CDR1 and CDR2 (germline): SGHRS, YFSETQ. CDR3 length: 15 amino acids. The CDR3 loop reads CASSQRQLHFYEQYV. Here the CDR3 DNA reads TGCGCCAGCAGCCAAAGACAGCTTCACTTCTACGAGCAGTACGTC.

The V call is TRBV2, the J call TRBJ2-1; 10 bases are shared with TRBD2. The V segment lost 6 bases and the J segment 5 bases; nucleotides outside the gene matches: 7. Germline assignment: CDR1 SNHLY and CDR2 FYNNEI. The CDR3 is 15 amino acids. The CDR3 here is CASSPKGLAHNEQFF. CDR3 nucleotide sequence: TGTGCCAGCAGCCCCAAGGGACTAGCGCACAATGAGCAGTTCTTC. The whole variable domain, remainder taken from reference TRBV2 and TRBJ2-1, is EPEVTQTPSHQVTQMGQEVILRCVPISNHLYFYWYRQILGQKVEFLVSFYNNEISEKSEIFDDQFSVERPDGSNFTLKIRSTKLEDSAMYFCASSPKGLAHNEQFFGPGTRLTVL.

V and J are TRBV6-5 and TRBJ2-3; 11 bases fit TRBD1. CDR3 size: 14 residues. The germline CDR1 and CDR2 sequences are MNHEY and SVGAGI. J gave up 9 bases and V 2 bases, and 4 bases lay outside the gene matches. The chain's CDR3 is CASSYADRGQTQYF. In DNA form, the CDR3 reads TGTGCCAGCAGTTACGCGGACAGGGGGCAAACGCAGTATTTT.

The chain combines TRBV29-1 with TRBJ2-7, with D maybe TRBD1 (5 bases). CDR1 is SQVTM, CDR2 ANQGSEA, per germline. This CDR3 spans 14 amino acids. Trimming took 2 bases from V and 0 from J, leaving 11 bases between them. Written as DNA, the CDR3 is TGCAGCGTTGAACTTGGGCAGGGCTCCTACGAGCAGTACTTC. It translates to CSVELGQGSYEQYF.

The chain employs TRBV11-2 and TRBJ2-1, with 9 bases aligning to TRBD2. The CDR3 covers 15 residues. CDR1 is SGHAT and CDR2 is FQNNGV in the germline V gene. V dropped 7 bases and J dropped 8; count of bases not matched to a gene: 12. The CDR3 coding sequence is TGTGCCAGCACCCAGCGGCGGGGGGGCCTCGATGAGCAGTTCTTC. Translation: CASTQRRGGLDEQFF.

This chain joins TRBV5-1 and TRBJ1-1; tentative D call: TRBD1 (5 bases). Germline V gene lookup returns CDR1 SGHRS and CDR2 YFSETQ. This CDR3 has 16 residues. Between the trimmed V and J ends, which lost 4 bases and 0 bases, there was a span of 16 bases. Here the CDR3 reads CASSPLPGGMNTEAFF. CDR3 DNA: TGCGCCAGCAGCCCCCTTCCCGGGGGTATGAACACTGAAGCTTTCTTT.

The chain employs TRBV6-1 and TRBJ1-1; D unresolved. The V end was cut by 1 base, the J end by 8 bases, with 8 bases between. Germline lookup yields CDR1 MNHNS and CDR2 SASEGT. There are 12 residues in the CDR3. The CDR3 region has the DNA TGTGCCAGCAGTGAAGTTGGACTGGAAGCTTTCTTT. As protein: CASSEVGLEAFF.

The chain combines TRBV5-1 with TRBJ1-6, with TRBD1 matching over 7 bases. This CDR3 region has 16 residues. J lost 3 bases, V lost 0 bases, and 3 bases had no gene match. Germline values: CDR1 SGHRS, CDR2 YFSETQ. CDR3 DNA sequence: TGCGCCAGCAGCTTGGAGGGGGCAAACTATAATTCACCCCTCCACTTT. Encoded protein: CASSLEGANYNSPLHF.

The V and J genes are TRBV7-9 and TRBJ2-7; tentative D call: TRBD1 (6 bases). CDR1 and CDR2 from the germline V gene are SEHNR and FQNEAQ (reference sequence). The CDR3 runs 15 residues. V lost 1 base, J lost 5 bases, and 15 bases lay in between. This CDR3 reads CASSLGQGILNEQYV. CDR3 in DNA: TGTGCCAGCAGCTTAGGGCAGGGGATTTTGAACGAGCAGTACGTC.

The chain is built from TRBV28 and TRBJ1-1; a weak D match, TRBD1 (6 bases). The CDR3 consists of 15 residues. Trimming pared 6 bases from V and 5 bases from J, leaving 19 bases between. Germline V gene sequence: CDR1 MDHEN, CDR2 SYDVKM. CDR3 sequence (DNA): TGTGCCAGCAGGCCACCACAGGGTCGAGGAACTGAAGCTTTCTTT. Its translation is CASRPPQGRGTEAFF. The full variable domain, in which reference TRBV28 and TRBJ1-1 provide the parts outside the CDR3, is DVKVTQSSRYLVKRTGEKVFLECVQDMDHENMFWYRQDPGLGLRLIYFSYDVKMKEKGDIPEGYSVSREKKERFSLILESASTNQTSMYLCASRPPQGRGTEAFFGQGTRLTVV.

V usage is TRBV9 and J usage is TRBJ1-1, with D uncertain. Trimming cost V 0 bases and J 0 bases, with 6 bases left between them. This CDR3 spans 14 amino acids. The germline CDR1 and CDR2 sequences are SGDLS and YYNGEE. CDR3 in amino acids: CASSVGELNTEAFF. The DNA of the CDR3 is TGTGCCAGCAGCGTAGGTGAGCTGAACACTGAAGCTTTCTTT.

The chain joins TRBV4-1 to TRBJ2-6, with D possibly being TRBD1 (6 bases). CDR1 is MGHRA and CDR2 is YSYEKL in the germline V gene. The CDR3 consists of 18 residues. V was shortened by 5 bases and J by 2 bases, with 19 bases between the two germline ends. The CDR3 loop is CASSVIRGRVAGANVLTF. CDR3 nucleotides: TGCGCCAGCAGCGTCATCAGGGGAAGGGTCGCTGGGGCCAACGTCCTGACTTTC.

The chain joins TRBV9 to TRBJ1-6; D is possibly TRBD1 (6 bases). The CDR3 contains 15 residues. CDR1 is SGDLS, CDR2 YYNGEE, per germline. V lost 1 base and J 7 bases, leaving 12 bases between the germline ends. The CDR3 DNA sequence: TGTGCCAGCAGCGTAAGGGGGGAGGGGAATTCACCCCTCCACTTT. Translating gives CASSVRGEGNSPLHF.

The V gene is TRBV6-1, the J gene TRBJ2-2; 7 nucleotides align to TRBD1. The V and J ends lost 8 bases and 2 bases, in that order; junction bases with no gene match: 5. Germline CDR1 is MNHNS and CDR2 is SASEGT. This CDR3 is built from 14 residues. The CDR3 sequence is CASEPGGNTGELFF. The CDR3 DNA reads as TGTGCCAGCGAGCCAGGGGGTAACACCGGGGAGCTGTTTTTT.

The V and J genes are TRBV5-6 and TRBJ1-5; the D gene is possibly TRBD1 (5 bases). The V end lost 4 bases, the J end lost 7 bases, and 12 bases lay between the germline ends. The CDR3 has 13 amino acids. Germline assignment: CDR1 SGHDT and CDR2 YYEEEE. CDR3 sequence reads: CASSLGLQQPQHF. For the CDR3, the DNA is TGTGCCAGCAGCCTGGGACTGCAACAGCCCCAGCATTTT. Using reference TRBV5-6 and TRBJ1-5 for the parts outside the CDR3, the full variable domain is DAGVTQSPTHLIKTRGQQVTLRCSPKSGHDTVSWYQQALGQGPQFIFQYYEEEERQRGNFPDRFSGHQFPNYSSELNVNALLLGDSALYLCASSLGLQQPQHFGDGTRLSIL.

Written as DNA, the CDR3 is TGTGCCAGCAGCTTAGATGCGGGGCCGTATCAGCCCCAGCATTTT. This gives the protein CASSLDAGPYQPQHF. This chain joins TRBV7-2 and TRBJ1-5, with a weak D call TRBD1 (5 bases). V was cut by 1 base and J by 5 bases, with 12 bases left in between. Germline V gene data show CDR1 as SGHTA and CDR2 as FQGNSA. The CDR3 length is 15 residues.

V usage is TRBV18 and J usage is TRBJ2-1; weak D call: TRBD1 (5 bases). The CDR3 runs 14 residues. V gave up 3 bases and J gave up 5 bases, with 11 bases separating them. The germline V gene encodes CDR1 KGHSH and CDR2 LQKENI. The CDR3 reads CASSPGATDNEQFF. The CDR3 DNA reads TGTGCCAGCTCACCTGGTGCGACAGACAATGAGCAGTTCTTC.